Only a few counts were recorded for the clone carrying this T cell receptor beta chain. What it binds is not known. V was pared by 5 bases and J by 10 bases, with 9 bases between. The germline CDR1 and CDR2 sequences are SEHNR and FQNEAQ (reference sequence). CDR3 length: 12 residues. Time point indicated: sample taken at primary tumor resection. The data were obtained in a study of spatial heterogeneity in lung cancer. From the 5' RACE reads, TCRdb called clonotypes with MiXCR, one entry per CDR3 protein. This repertoire shows 5,000 to 7,000 distinct CDR3 sequences, 8.5% to 10% found once; its top ten account for roughly 25%. Whole-study results and caveats: One measure, the expanded intratumoral alpha and beta TCR count, tracked tumor mutation counts.

The specimen comprised lung tumor tissue, sampled at surgery. The TCR sequence derives from a female donor with early-stage non-small cell lung cancer. The genes are TRBV7-9 and TRBJ2-6; D is ambiguous. CDR3 sequence (DNA): TGTGCCAGCAGCCCGAGTATAAACGTCCTGACTTTC. It is translated as CASSPSINVLTF. The whole variable domain, filled in from reference TRBV7-9 and TRBJ2-6, reads DTGVSQNPRHKITKRGQNVTFRCDPISEHNRLYWYRQTLGQGPEFLTYFQNEAQLEKSRLLSDRFSAERPKGSFSTLEIQRTEQGDSAMYLCASSPSINVLTFGAGSRLTVL.